These T cell receptor beta chains were read from a single sample in a study of control samples from healthy donors and cancer patients. This table comes from immunoSEQ multiplex PCR, and its TCRdb copy is limited to in-frame clones, with some not included. The sample has about 29,000 clones; nearly 90% are singletons. The sequenced material came from formalin-fixed, paraffin-embedded tissue. The receptor source for this set is a female donor with melanoma. The CDR3 runs from the conserved cysteine through the conserved F or W. D genes are given only for firm matches. Only part of the rows carry a size: once, few, many, or a class if the clone is expanded.

-	TRBV13	-	TRBJ1-2	CASTDTGIYGYTF	TGTGCCAGCACCGACACGGGGATCTATGGCTACACCTTC
-	TRBV2	-	TRBJ1-1	CASSEQGHMNTEAFF	TGTGCCAGCAGTGAACAGGGGCACATGAACACTGAAGCTTTCTTT
-	TRBV5-1	-	TRBJ1-5	CASSLVGSGQPQHF	TGCGCCAGCAGCTTGGTCGGATCAGGTCAGCCCCAGCATTTT
-	TRBV25-1	few	TRBJ1-4	CASSEYTVTNEKLFF	TGTGCCAGCAGTGAATACACAGTAACTAATGAAAAACTGTTTTTT
-	TRBV3-1/TRBV3-2	-	TRBJ1-1	CASRRGAGTEAFF	TGTGCCAGCAGGAGGGGCGCGGGAACTGAAGCTTTCTTT
-	TRBV11-2	-	TRBJ1-1	CASTRPGGSLNTEAFF	TGTGCCAGCACCAGACCCGGGGGCAGCCTGAACACTGAAGCTTTCTTT
-	TRBV4-3	-	TRBJ1-5	CASSQDPGVRRRFQPQHF	TGCGCCAGCAGCCAAGATCCGGGGGTCCGTCGTCGGTTTCAGCCCCAGCATTTT
-	TRBV5-1	-	TRBJ2-1	CASSDTHNEQFF	TGCGCCAGCAGCGACACACACAATGAGCAGTTCTTC
-	TRBV4-3	once	TRBJ2-1	CASSQEGHGGEQFF	TGCGCCAGCAGCCAAGAAGGCCATGGGGGTGAGCAGTTCTTC
TRBD1	TRBV7-8	-	TRBJ1-2	CASSGLGTGGYGYTF	TGTGCCAGCAGCGGACTAGGGACAGGGGGGTATGGCTACACCTTC
TRBD1	TRBV6-5	-	TRBJ2-7	CASSRQGRDYEQYF	TGTGCCAGCAGCAGACAGGGAAGGGACTACGAGCAGTACTTC
-	TRBV12-3/TRBV12-4	-	TRBJ1-5	CASSPLSLQPQHF	TGTGCCAGCAGTCCACTTAGTTTACAGCCCCAGCATTTT
-	TRBV6-1	-	TRBJ2-5	CASSEPLWDSNQETQYF	TGTGCCAGCAGTGAACCTTTATGGGACTCGAACCAAGAGACCCAGTACTTC
TRBD1	TRBV6-6	-	TRBJ1-1	CATGYRGYTEAFF	TGTGCCACCGGTTACAGGGGGTACACTGAAGCTTTCTTT
-	TRBV5-1	-	TRBJ1-6	CASSLGGQNSPLHF	TGCGCCAGCAGCTTGGGGGGGCAAAATTCACCCCTCCACTTT
-	TRBV5-8	-	TRBJ1-4	CASSLAGIGIGEKLFF	TGTGCCAGCAGCTTGGCCGGAATAGGGATAGGGGAAAAACTGTTTTTT
TRBD2	TRBV14	-	TRBJ2-2	CASSQVGSGKTPKNTGELFF	TGTGCCAGCAGCCAAGTAGGTAGCGGGAAAACCCCAAAAAACACCGGGGAGCTGTTTTTT
-	TRBV5-1	once	TRBJ1-1	CASSHGGVNTEAFF	TGCGCCAGCAGCCACGGAGGGGTTAACACTGAAGCTTTCTTT
-	TRBV4-1	-	TRBJ1-1	CASSPAGYTEAFF	TGCGCCAGCAGCCCGGCCGGATACACTGAAGCTTTCTTT